The rows below give T cell receptor beta chains drawn from one sample of a study of cytomegalovirus exposure and HLA in healthy donors. The method was immunoSEQ multiplex PCR; TCRdb's version includes in-frame clones alone and lacks a portion of them. The data show around 190,000 clones, 75% to 85% seen once. The sequenced sample was PBMCs. All receptors derive from a woman between 45 and 60 years old in good health and CMV-seronegative. CDR3s include the opening cysteine and the closing phenylalanine or tryptophan. A D gene is named only where the DNA matches it firmly. Size tells how often a clone was seen (once, few, many) or the class of an expanded clone, and some rows leave it out.

abundance: -
v_gene: TRBV14
j_gene: TRBJ1-1
d_gene: -
CDR3aa: CASSRHALRLNTEAFF
CDR3nt: TGTGCCAGCAGCCGCCACGCCCTTAGATTGAACACTGAAGCTTTCTTT

abundance: -
v_gene: TRBV29-1
j_gene: TRBJ1-3
d_gene: TRBD1
CDR3aa: CSVDRGRGGSGNTIYF
CDR3nt: TGCAGCGTTGACAGGGGGCGCGGAGGTTCTGGAAACACCATATATTTT

abundance: -
v_gene: TRBV4-2
j_gene: TRBJ2-5
d_gene: TRBD1
CDR3aa: CASSQETDRGETQYF
CDR3nt: TGTGCCAGCAGCCAAGAAACTGACAGGGGGGAGACCCAGTACTTC

abundance: -
v_gene: TRBV6-1
j_gene: TRBJ1-2
d_gene: -
CDR3aa: CASSENPGTNYGYTF
CDR3nt: TGTGCCAGCAGTGAAAACCCAGGAACTAACTATGGCTACACCTTC

abundance: -
v_gene: TRBV7-9
j_gene: TRBJ2-2
d_gene: TRBD1
CDR3aa: CASNRGAAGSGELFF
CDR3nt: TGTGCCAGCAACAGGGGCGCCGCCGGCTCCGGGGAGCTGTTTTTT

abundance: -
v_gene: TRBV27
j_gene: TRBJ1-5
d_gene: -
CDR3aa: CASSLGPGGYGRVNQPQHF
CDR3nt: TGTGCCAGCAGTTTGGGGCCTGGAGGATACGGGAGGGTCAATCAGCCCCAGCATTTT

abundance: -
v_gene: TRBV28
j_gene: TRBJ2-3
d_gene: -
CDR3aa: CATGRSKDTQYF
CDR3nt: TGTGCCACCGGTAGGAGCAAAGATACGCAGTATTTT

abundance: -
v_gene: TRBV7-2
j_gene: TRBJ1-2
d_gene: TRBD1
CDR3aa: CASSLFETGGYGYTF
CDR3nt: TGTGCCAGCAGCCTATTTGAGACAGGGGGCTATGGCTACACCTTC

abundance: few
v_gene: TRBV7-9
j_gene: TRBJ2-7
d_gene: -
CDR3aa: CASSLQGYEQYF
CDR3nt: TGTGCCAGCAGCCTACAGGGCTACGAGCAGTACTTC

abundance: -
v_gene: TRBV5-1
j_gene: TRBJ2-7
d_gene: TRBD1
CDR3aa: CASSLGDRWNEQYF
CDR3nt: TGCGCCAGCAGCTTGGGGGACAGGTGGAACGAGCAGTACTTC

abundance: -
v_gene: TRBV4-1
j_gene: TRBJ2-7
d_gene: TRBD2
CDR3aa: CASSQPATLAGVSYEQYF
CDR3nt: TGCGCCAGCAGCCAACCCGCAACCCTAGCGGGAGTGTCCTACGAGCAGTACTTC

abundance: -
v_gene: TRBV4-3
j_gene: TRBJ2-3
d_gene: TRBD2
CDR3aa: CASSQDWNGGASDTQYF
CDR3nt: TGCGCCAGCAGCCAAGATTGGAACGGGGGGGCGTCAGATACGCAGTATTTT

abundance: -
v_gene: TRBV7-6
j_gene: TRBJ1-1
d_gene: -
CDR3aa: CASSLARGQNTEAFF
CDR3nt: TGTGCCAGCAGCTTAGCGCGGGGTCAGAACACTGAAGCTTTCTTT

abundance: -
v_gene: TRBV13
j_gene: TRBJ2-7
d_gene: TRBD1
CDR3aa: CASSSIPRPGTEFYEQYF
CDR3nt: TGTGCCAGCAGCTCGATTCCGCGCCCCGGGACAGAATTTTACGAGCAGTACTTC

abundance: -
v_gene: TRBV7-2
j_gene: TRBJ2-7
d_gene: -
CDR3aa: CASSPQQGFYEQYF
CDR3nt: TGTGCCAGCAGCCCCCAACAGGGCTTCTACGAGCAGTACTTC

abundance: -
v_gene: TRBV7-8
j_gene: TRBJ1-1
d_gene: -
CDR3aa: CASSLALNTEAFF
CDR3nt: TGTGCCAGCAGCTTAGCCCTAAACACTGAAGCTTTCTTT

abundance: -
v_gene: TRBV29-1
j_gene: TRBJ1-1
d_gene: -
CDR3aa: CSGREGNEAFF
CDR3nt: TGCAGCGGGCGGGAGGGGAATGAAGCTTTCTTT

abundance: -
v_gene: TRBV6-5
j_gene: TRBJ2-6
d_gene: -
CDR3aa: CASSHRASGANVLTF
CDR3nt: TGTGCCAGCAGCCACAGGGCTTCTGGGGCCAACGTCCTGACTTTC

abundance: -
v_gene: TRBV27
j_gene: TRBJ2-3
d_gene: TRBD2
CDR3aa: CASSRTSGRARTDTQYF
CDR3nt: TGTGCCAGCAGTCGGACTAGCGGGAGGGCTCGCACAGATACGCAGTATTTT

abundance: few
v_gene: TRBV4-3
j_gene: TRBJ2-3
d_gene: TRBD2
CDR3aa: CASSNYAGEGTDTQYF
CDR3nt: TGCGCCAGCAGCAACTACGCGGGAGAAGGCACAGATACGCAGTATTTT

abundance: -
v_gene: TRBV27
j_gene: TRBJ2-7
d_gene: -
CDR3aa: CASSLAWDTSYEQYF
CDR3nt: TGTGCCAGCAGTTTAGCCTGGGACACCTCCTACGAGCAGTACTTC

abundance: once
v_gene: TRBV19
j_gene: TRBJ2-1
d_gene: TRBD2
CDR3aa: CASSIEWTSGDYNEQFF
CDR3nt: TGTGCCAGTAGTATAGAATGGACTAGCGGAGACTACAATGAGCAGTTCTTC

abundance: few
v_gene: TRBV7-2
j_gene: TRBJ1-6
d_gene: -
CDR3aa: CASSPADTHNSPLHF
CDR3nt: TGTGCCAGCAGCCCCGCGGACACCCATAATTCACCCCTCCACTTT

abundance: -
v_gene: TRBV7-6
j_gene: TRBJ1-2
d_gene: -
CDR3aa: CASSQGSSNGYTF
CDR3nt: TGTGCCAGCAGCCAGGGCTCGAGTAATGGCTACACCTTC

abundance: -
v_gene: TRBV6-5
j_gene: TRBJ1-6
d_gene: TRBD1
CDR3aa: CASSSPGQGTSPLHF
CDR3nt: TGTGCCAGCAGTTCCCCGGGACAGGGGACTTCACCCCTCCACTTT

abundance: -
v_gene: TRBV6-1
j_gene: TRBJ1-6
d_gene: -
CDR3aa: CASLRGNSPLHF
CDR3nt: TGTGCCAGCCTCAGGGGTAATTCACCCCTCCACTTT

abundance: -
v_gene: TRBV5-1
j_gene: TRBJ2-7
d_gene: TRBD1
CDR3aa: CASSRLPPTGTEFYEQYF
CDR3nt: TGCGCCAGCAGCCGACTGCCGCCTACCGGGACAGAGTTCTACGAGCAGTACTTC